In this sample, the clone carrying this TCR beta chain turned up once. Its antigen is unknown. The data were obtained in a study of T cell responses to AZD1222 COVID-19 vaccine. Regarding the study as a whole: Spike-wide coverage was observed for vaccine-associated CD4 TCRs, with dominant responses at 160-218 and 743-854.

Analyses pooled second doses at about 4 or about 12 weeks. V gave up 8 bases and J gave up 7 bases; unmatched junction bases: 6. The germline V gene has CDR1 LNHDA and CDR2 SQIVND (reference sequence). The CDR3 has 12 residues. Here immunoSEQ multiplex PCR was the method, and the copy in TCRdb shows in-frame clones only, minus some. The sample records approximately 200,000 clones, 93% being singletons. V and J are TRBV19 and TRBJ1-2, with 8 bases identical to TRBD1. This TCR was sampled from an adult who received the AZD1222 COVID-19 vaccine. The sample consisted of peripheral blood, taken 28 days after the second AZD1222 dose. The CDR3 region has the DNA TGTGCCAGTGACAGGGGTTCGGGTGGCTACACCTTC. It yields the protein CASDRGSGGYTF.